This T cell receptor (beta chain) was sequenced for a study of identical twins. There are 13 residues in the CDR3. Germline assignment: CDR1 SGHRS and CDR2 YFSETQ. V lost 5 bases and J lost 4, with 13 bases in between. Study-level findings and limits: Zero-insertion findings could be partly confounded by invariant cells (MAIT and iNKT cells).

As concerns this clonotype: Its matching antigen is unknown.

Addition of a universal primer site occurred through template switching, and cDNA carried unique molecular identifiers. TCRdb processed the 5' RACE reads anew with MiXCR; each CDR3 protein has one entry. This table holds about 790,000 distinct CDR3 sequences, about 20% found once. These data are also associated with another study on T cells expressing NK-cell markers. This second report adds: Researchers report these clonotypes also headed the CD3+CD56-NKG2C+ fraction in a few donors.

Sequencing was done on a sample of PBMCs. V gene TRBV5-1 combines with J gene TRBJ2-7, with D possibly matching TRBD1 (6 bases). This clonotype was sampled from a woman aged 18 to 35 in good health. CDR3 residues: CASSSETGYEQYF. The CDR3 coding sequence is TGCGCCAGCAGTTCGGAAACAGGGTACGAGCAGTACTTC. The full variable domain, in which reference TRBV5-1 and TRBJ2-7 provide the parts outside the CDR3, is KAGVTQTPRYLIKTRGQQVTLSCSPISGHRSVSWYQQTPGQGLQFLFEYFSETQRNKGNFPGRFSGRQFSNSRSEMNVSTLELGDSALYLCASSSETGYEQYFGPGTRLTVT.